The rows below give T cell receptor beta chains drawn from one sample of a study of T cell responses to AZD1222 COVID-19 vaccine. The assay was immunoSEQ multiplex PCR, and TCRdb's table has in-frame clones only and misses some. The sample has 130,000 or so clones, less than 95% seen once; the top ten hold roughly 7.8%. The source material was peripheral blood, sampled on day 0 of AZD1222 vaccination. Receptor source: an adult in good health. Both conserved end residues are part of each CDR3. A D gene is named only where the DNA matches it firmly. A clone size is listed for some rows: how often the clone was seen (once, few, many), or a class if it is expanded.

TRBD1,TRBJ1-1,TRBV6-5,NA,TGTGCCAGCAGGAGGGGGCCCTCCAGGATTGAAGCTTTCTTT,CASRRGPSRIEAFF
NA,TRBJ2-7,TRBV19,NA,TGTGCCAGTAGTCCGGGTGCGTACGAGCAGTACTTC,CASSPGAYEQYF
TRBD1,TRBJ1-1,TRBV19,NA,TGTGCCAGTAGTCCGGACAGGGTTCAAACTGAAGCTTTCTTT,CASSPDRVQTEAFF
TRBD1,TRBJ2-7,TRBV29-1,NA,TGCAGCGTTGAAGATCCAGGGGGGCAGTACTTC,CSVEDPGGQYF
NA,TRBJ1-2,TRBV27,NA,TGTGCCAGCAGTTTGCCCCCCACAGGCTACACCTTC,CASSLPPTGYTF
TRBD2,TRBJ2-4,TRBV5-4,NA,TGTGCCAGCAGCCTGACTAGCGGGGAAGATGGCAAAAACATTCAGTACTTC,CASSLTSGEDGKNIQYF
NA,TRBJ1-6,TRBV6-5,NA,TGTGCCAGCAGTTACTCGATGGGGAATTCACCCCTCCACTTT,CASSYSMGNSPLHF
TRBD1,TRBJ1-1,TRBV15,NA,TGTGCCACCAGCAGAGATCAGGGGGACGGTACTGAAGCTTTCTTT,CATSRDQGDGTEAFF
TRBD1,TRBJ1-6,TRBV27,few,TGTGCCAGCAGTTGGACAGGGGGATATAATTCACCCCTCCACTTT,CASSWTGGYNSPLHF
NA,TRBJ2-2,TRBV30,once,TGTGCCTGGAGTTCCTCCACGTTCGGGGAGCTGTTTTTT,CAWSSSTFGELFF
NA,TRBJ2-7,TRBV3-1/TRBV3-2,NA,TGTGCCAGCAGCCTTAGCTCCTACGAGCAGTACTTC,CASSLSSYEQYF
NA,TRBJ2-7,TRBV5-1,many,TGCGCCAGCAGCTTGGAAGTAGTTGAGGACGAGCAGTACTTC,CASSLEVVEDEQYF
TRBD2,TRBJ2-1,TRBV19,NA,TGTGCCAGTAACGAGCGGGAGTACAATGAGCAGTTCTTC,CASNEREYNEQFF
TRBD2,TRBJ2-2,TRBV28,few,TGTGCCAGCAGCCCCACCGGGAGGGTGAACACCGGGGAGCTGTTTTTT,CASSPTGRVNTGELFF
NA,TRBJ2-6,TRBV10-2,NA,TGCGCCAGCAGTGAGTCGACTTGGGCAGCCAACTCTGGGGCCAACGTCCTGACTTTC,CASSESTWAANSGANVLTF
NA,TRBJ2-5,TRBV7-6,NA,TGTGCCAGCAGCTTAGCCCCCCTAGCGAGGGAGACCCAGTACTTC,CASSLAPLARETQYF
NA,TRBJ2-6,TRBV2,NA,TGTGCCAGCAGTCAAAACCCGCTCGCTGGGGCCAACGTCCTGACTTTC,CASSQNPLAGANVLTF
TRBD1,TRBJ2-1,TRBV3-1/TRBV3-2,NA,TGTGCCAGCAGCCAGGGGAGGACAGGGGGTAGGGACTACAATGAGCAGTTCTTC,CASSQGRTGGRDYNEQFF
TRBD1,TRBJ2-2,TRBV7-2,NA,TGTGCCAGCAGCCCGGGACAGGGTAAAACCGGGGAGCTGTTTTTT,CASSPGQGKTGELFF
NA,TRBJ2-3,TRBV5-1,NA,TGCGCCAGCAGCTTGTCAGGGACTAGCACAGATACGCAGTATTTT,CASSLSGTSTDTQYF
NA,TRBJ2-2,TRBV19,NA,TGTGCCAGTAGTGCACGGGGGTCCAGGGCCGGGGAGCTGTTTTTT,CASSARGSRAGELFF
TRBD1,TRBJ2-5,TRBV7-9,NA,TGTGCCAGCAGCTTAGAGGGACAGCAAGAGACCCAGTACTTC,CASSLEGQQETQYF
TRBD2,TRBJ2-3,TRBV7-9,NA,TGTGCCAGCACGAGAGCGGGAGGCACAGATACGCAGTATTTT,CASTRAGGTDTQYF
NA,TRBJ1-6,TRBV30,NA,TGTGCCTGGAGTGTACCCAGGGGTGGAGGAAATTCACCCCTCCACTTT,CAWSVPRGGGNSPLHF
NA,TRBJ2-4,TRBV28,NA,TGTGCCAGCAGTTCATCGCTAGCGGGACAGGGGAACATTCAGTACTTC,CASSSSLAGQGNIQYF
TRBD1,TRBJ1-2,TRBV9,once,TGTGCCAGCAGCGTAGGACATCCGGGACAGAGTATCTATGGCTACACCTTC,CASSVGHPGQSIYGYTF
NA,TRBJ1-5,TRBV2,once,TGTGCCAGCAGTAGCCGGGACGGGAGCAATCAGCCCCAGCATTTT,CASSSRDGSNQPQHF
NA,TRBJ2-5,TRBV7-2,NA,TGTGCCAGCAGCTCCTATTATGGGTCGGAGACCCAGTACTTC,CASSSYYGSETQYF
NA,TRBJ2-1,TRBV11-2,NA,TGTGCCAGCAGCTTACCCGGGACTCCGGCGCAGTTCTTC,CASSLPGTPAQFF
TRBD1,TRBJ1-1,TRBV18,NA,TGTGCCAGCTCACCCTTCCGCACAGGGGACCTCACTGAAGCTTTCTTT,CASSPFRTGDLTEAFF
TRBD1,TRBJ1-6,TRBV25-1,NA,TGTGCCAGCAGCGACAGGGGTGCCTCACCCCTCCACTTT,CASSDRGASPLHF
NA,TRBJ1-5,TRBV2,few,TGTGCCAGCAGTCCCTCCCGACAGATTAGCAATCAGCCCCAGCATTTT,CASSPSRQISNQPQHF
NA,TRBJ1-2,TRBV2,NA,TGTGCCAGCAGTGAGACCAACTATGGCTACACCTTC,CASSETNYGYTF
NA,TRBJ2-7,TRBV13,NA,TGTGCCAGCAGCTTAAAGTCCCATGCACTTCAGTACTTC,CASSLKSHALQYF
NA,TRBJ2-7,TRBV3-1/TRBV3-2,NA,TGTGCCAGCAGCCACTTATTTTTAGAGGACGAGCAGTACTTC,CASSHLFLEDEQYF
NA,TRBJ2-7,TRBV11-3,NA,TGTGCCAGCAGCTTAGCGGGGGACAACTCCTACGAGCAGTACTTC,CASSLAGDNSYEQYF
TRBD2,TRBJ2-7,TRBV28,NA,TGTGCCAGCAGTTTAGGCGGGAGTCTACCCGAGCAGTACTTC,CASSLGGSLPEQYF
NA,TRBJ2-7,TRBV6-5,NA,TGTGCCAGCAGTTACTCGAGAGGCCAGCCCTACGAGCAGTACTTC,CASSYSRGQPYEQYF
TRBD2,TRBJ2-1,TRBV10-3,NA,TGTGCCATCAGCGAGGGACTAGCGGGAGGCAAGGACAATGAGCAGTTCTTC,CAISEGLAGGKDNEQFF
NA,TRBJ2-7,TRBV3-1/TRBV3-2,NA,TGTGCCAGCAGCCAAGATACGGCAGTACATGCCTACGAGCAGTACTTC,CASSQDTAVHAYEQYF
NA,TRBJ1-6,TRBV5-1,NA,TGCGCCAGCAGCCAGGACAGTGGTAATTCACCCCTCCACTTT,CASSQDSGNSPLHF
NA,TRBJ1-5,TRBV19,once,TGTGCCAGTAGTATAATCGGTAATAGCAATCAGCCCCAGCATTTT,CASSIIGNSNQPQHF
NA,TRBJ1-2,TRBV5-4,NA,TGTGCCAGCAGCCAACTATACAAGGGAGACTATGGCTACACCTTC,CASSQLYKGDYGYTF
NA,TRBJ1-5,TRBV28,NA,TGTGCCAGCAGTATCCTACAGGGTGATGATCAGCCCCAGCATTTT,CASSILQGDDQPQHF
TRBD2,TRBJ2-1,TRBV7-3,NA,TGTGCCAGCAGCCCGACTAGCGGGACCAATGAGCAGTTCTTC,CASSPTSGTNEQFF
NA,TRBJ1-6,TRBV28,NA,TGTGCCAGCAGTCGCACCCAGGGGTATCATTCACCCCTCCACTTT,CASSRTQGYHSPLHF
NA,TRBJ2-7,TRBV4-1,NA,TGCGCCAGCAGCCAAGATGGTGGATACGAGCAGTACTTC,CASSQDGGYEQYF
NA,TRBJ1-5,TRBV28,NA,TGTGCCAGCTCAATCCGAAGTCAGCCCCAGCATTTT,CASSIRSQPQHF
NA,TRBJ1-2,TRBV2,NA,TGTGCCAGCAACGCGGGGATGGGTCTCTATGGCTACACCTTC,CASNAGMGLYGYTF
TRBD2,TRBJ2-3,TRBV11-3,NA,TGTGCCAGCAGCTCCCCCGGACTAGCGGGAGAAGATACGCAGTATTTT,CASSSPGLAGEDTQYF
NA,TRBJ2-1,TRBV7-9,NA,TGTGCCAGCAGCAGGTTGTCCTACAATGAGCAGTTCTTC,CASSRLSYNEQFF
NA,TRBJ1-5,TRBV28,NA,TGTGCCAGCTCAAGAGCCTCAGAGCCCCAGCATTTT,CASSRASEPQHF
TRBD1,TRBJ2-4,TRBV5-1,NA,TGCGCCAGCAGATTTGGCTATCGGACAGGGGTTATGAACATTCAGTACTTC,CASRFGYRTGVMNIQYF
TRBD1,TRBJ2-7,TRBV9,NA,TGTGCCAGCAGCGGACCGGGACAGGCCGTCGAGCAGTACTTC,CASSGPGQAVEQYF
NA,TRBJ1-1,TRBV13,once,TGTGCCAGCAACGGGCCTCCAACTGAAGCTTTCTTT,CASNGPPTEAFF
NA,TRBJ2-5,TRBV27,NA,TGTGCCAGCACCCCTCTGACAGGCCCAAAAGAGACCCAGTACTTC,CASTPLTGPKETQYF
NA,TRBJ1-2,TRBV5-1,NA,TGCGCCAGCAGCTTGGACACCGGGGGCTACACCTTC,CASSLDTGGYTF
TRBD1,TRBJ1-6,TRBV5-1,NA,TGCGCCAGCAGCTTGGGACAGGGTGGTAATTCACCCCTCCACTTT,CASSLGQGGNSPLHF
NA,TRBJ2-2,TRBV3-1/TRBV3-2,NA,TGTGCCAGCAGCCAAGGATGGGGGTCGCACACCGGGGAGCTGTTTTTT,CASSQGWGSHTGELFF